Each of the 3 T cell receptor beta chains below was sequenced from the same sample in a study of blood T cell repertoires in COVID-19. The protocol was immunoSEQ multiplex PCR, while the TCRdb copy is restricted to in-frame clones and leaves out a portion. The profile covers approximately 89,000 clones, with 60% to 85% appearing a single time and roughly 45% taken by the ten largest. Sequencing used peripheral blood. Receptors were obtained from a human donor in a cohort sampled during active COVID-19.

V and J are TRBV30 and TRBJ2-7; no reliable D call. Germline-derived CDR1 and CDR2 are GTSNPN and SVGIG (reference sequence). CDR3 size: 11 residues. The V and J ends lost 8 bases and 2 bases respectively, with 10 bases between them. The DNA of the CDR3 is TGTGCCGGTGGGCCAACCTACGAGCAGTACTTC. Residues: CAGGPTYEQYF.

V is TRBV28 and J is TRBJ1-5; D perhaps matches TRBD1 (6 bases). Germline CDR1 reads MDHEN; CDR2 reads SYDVKM. The CDR3 is made up of 15 amino acids. Trimming pared 5 bases from V and 3 bases from J, leaving 14 bases between. In nucleotides, the CDR3 is TGTGCCAGCAGTCTCCGGGGGGGCTACAATCAGCCCCAGCATTTT. Its translation: CASSLRGGYNQPQHF.

The chain has TRBV3-1 (or the pseudogene TRBV3-2) and TRBJ1-2; D gene unclear. Germline CDR1 is LGHDT and CDR2 is YNNKEL (reference sequence). Trimming pared 3 bases from V and 2 bases from J, leaving 10 bases between. This CDR3 contains 14 residues. The CDR3 reads CASSHSSGNYGYTF. CDR3 coding DNA: TGTGCCAGCAGCCACTCTTCAGGCAACTATGGCTACACCTTC.